This note documents a single T cell receptor (beta chain) sequence. The sample originates from a study of blood T cell repertoires in COVID-19. Overall study context: The United States, Italy and Spain provided the acute and convalescent COVID-19 samples.

As handled by the study authors: Amplification with reference gene primers provided the estimates of nucleated cell counts. Some clones are missing from TCRdb's copy, which holds only in-frame ones; the method was immunoSEQ multiplex PCR. Clone size and V and J calls were adopted from that table, with D and trimming inferred from the DNA. The profile shows some 150,000 clones, more than 75% of them singletons. The clonotype originates from a man aged 50 to 59 who had recovered from COVID-19. The sequenced material came from peripheral blood.

The CDR3: CASSLERVDSPLHF. As DNA, the CDR3 is TGTGCCAGCAGCTTAGAGAGGGTGGATTCACCCCTCCACTTT. The chain has TRBV11-2 and TRBJ1-6; D is undetermined. With 0 bases removed from V and 8 bases from J, the gap between germline ends came to 8 bases. Germline V gene data show CDR1 as SGHAT and CDR2 as FQNNGV. The length of the CDR3 is 14 residues.